These T cell receptor beta chains were read from a single sample in a study of cytomegalovirus exposure and HLA in healthy donors. Produced via immunoSEQ multiplex PCR; TCRdb's table is partial and in-frame only. The table counts 100,000 to 150,000 clones; about 1.6% lies in the top ten. The sequenced material came from PBMCs. The receptors shown here come from a woman between 35 and 50 years old in good health and CMV-seronegative. Both conserved end residues are part of each CDR3. The D gene is left open where the match is weak.

CDR3aa | CDR3nt | v_gene | d_gene | len | j_gene
CASSYPGGDGYTF | TGTGCCAGCAGTTACCCAGGGGGCGATGGCTACACCTTC | TRBV27 | TRBD1 | 13 | TRBJ1-2
CASSFGLNYGYTF | TGTGCCAGCAGCTTCGGACTAAACTATGGCTACACCTTC | TRBV5-6 | - | 13 | TRBJ1-2
CASSLRDAGTGRVVNQPQHF | TGTGCCAGCAGCTTACGGGATGCCGGGACAGGGAGAGTAGTCAATCAGCCCCAGCATTTT | TRBV12-1 | - | 20 | TRBJ1-5
CASSVGQRTYEQYF | TGTGCCAGCAGCGTAGGGCAGCGTACCTACGAGCAGTACTTC | TRBV9 | - | 14 | TRBJ2-7
CAISDQDRTPYEQYF | TGTGCCATCAGTGACCAGGACAGAACTCCCTACGAGCAGTACTTC | TRBV10-3 | - | 15 | TRBJ2-7
CSAAGLGNTEAFF | TGCAGCGCGGCGGGACTAGGGAACACTGAAGCTTTCTTT | TRBV29-1 | - | 13 | TRBJ1-1
CASSSTGPNSPLHF | TGTGCCAGCAGCTCGACAGGGCCGAATTCACCCCTCCACTTT | TRBV5-6 | TRBD1 | 14 | TRBJ1-6
CAISGQGKTGELFF | TGTGCCATCAGCGGACAGGGGAAGACCGGGGAGCTGTTTTTT | TRBV10-3 | TRBD1 | 14 | TRBJ2-2
CASSPGLTRKLFF | TGTGCCAGCAGCCCCGGACTGACCAGAAAACTGTTTTTT | TRBV7-9 | - | 13 | TRBJ1-4
CASRRWGGSNEQFF | TGTGCCAGCAGGAGGTGGGGGGGTTCCAATGAGCAGTTCTTC | TRBV28 | TRBD2 | 14 | TRBJ2-1
CASSRAAGGYEKLFF | TGTGCCAGCAGCCGGGCGGCAGGGGGGTATGAAAAACTGTTTTTT | TRBV11-2 | TRBD1 | 15 | TRBJ1-4
CASSPGTWNEQFF | TGCGCCAGCAGCCCGGGAACCTGGAATGAGCAGTTCTTC | TRBV4-3 | - | 13 | TRBJ2-1
CASSNRAFYEQYF | TGTGCCAGCAGCAACAGGGCATTCTACGAGCAGTACTTC | TRBV7-8 | - | 13 | TRBJ2-7
CASSLRALTGGPDEQYF | TGTGCCAGCAGCCTTAGGGCCCTTACAGGGGGCCCGGACGAGCAGTACTTC | TRBV7-9 | TRBD1 | 17 | TRBJ2-7
CASSLQLSSYEQYF | TGTGCCAGCAGCCTCCAACTCTCCTCCTACGAGCAGTACTTC | TRBV9 | - | 14 | TRBJ2-7
CASSPAGNDYGYTF | TGTGCCAGCAGCCCGGCGGGTAATGACTATGGCTACACCTTC | TRBV28 | - | 14 | TRBJ1-2
CASSLAGEGDEQYF | TGCGCCAGCAGCTTGGCAGGCGAGGGGGACGAGCAGTACTTC | TRBV5-1 | - | 14 | TRBJ2-7
CASSRTGSSYNEQFF | TGTGCCAGCAGTCGGACTGGGAGCTCCTACAATGAGCAGTTCTTC | TRBV6-5 | - | 15 | TRBJ2-1
CAISPGHRNTGELFF | TGTGCCATCAGTCCGGGACATCGTAACACCGGGGAGCTGTTTTTT | TRBV10-3 | - | 15 | TRBJ2-2
CASSILQGNTEAFF | TGTGCCAGTAGTATACTACAGGGAAACACTGAAGCTTTCTTT | TRBV19 | - | 14 | TRBJ1-1
CATRDRASNQPQHF | TGTGCCACGAGGGACAGGGCCAGCAATCAGCCCCAGCATTTT | TRBV10-3 | TRBD1 | 14 | TRBJ1-5
CASRQQGFNQPQHF | TGTGCCAGCAGGCAACAGGGGTTCAATCAGCCCCAGCATTTT | TRBV2 | TRBD1 | 14 | TRBJ1-5
CASTLRGSTNYGYTF | TGTGCCAGCACCCTTAGGGGGTCCACTAACTATGGCTACACCTTC | TRBV7-2 | - | 15 | TRBJ1-2
CATSRDSRPSGVSYNEQFF | TGTGCCACCAGCAGAGATAGTAGGCCTAGCGGGGTTTCCTACAATGAGCAGTTCTTC | TRBV15 | TRBD2 | 19 | TRBJ2-1
CASSARLAGTYEQYF | TGTGCCAGCAGCGCTAGACTAGCGGGGACCTACGAGCAGTACTTC | TRBV6-5 | TRBD2 | 15 | TRBJ2-7
CASGRQGSYGYTF | TGTGCCAGCGGCCGACAGGGCTCCTATGGCTACACCTTC | TRBV28 | TRBD1 | 13 | TRBJ1-2
CASSVPGTGGQPQHF | TGTGCCAGCAGTGTACCCGGGACAGGGGGACAGCCCCAGCATTTT | TRBV6-1 | TRBD1 | 15 | TRBJ1-5
CASSPVGKAVLRTQYF | TGCGCCAGCAGCCCCGTGGGTAAGGCGGTCCTCCGGACCCAGTACTTC | TRBV4-1 | - | 16 | TRBJ2-5
CASSLDGSGLASSYEQYF | TGTGCCAGCAGCTTAGATGGCTCAGGACTCGCGAGCTCCTACGAGCAGTACTTC | TRBV11-2 | - | 18 | TRBJ2-7
CASSLNERISYTF | TGTGCCAGCAGCTTAAATGAGCGGATTTCCTACACCTTC | TRBV7-2 | - | 13 | TRBJ1-2
CASSAPSQGETQYF | TGTGCCAGCAGCGCCCCCTCACAGGGAGAGACCCAGTACTTC | TRBV9 | - | 14 | TRBJ2-5
CASSLGQGFRTEAFF | TGTGCCAGCAGTTTGGGACAGGGGTTTAGGACTGAAGCTTTCTTT | TRBV27 | TRBD1 | 15 | TRBJ1-1
CASSWGGDSYNEQFF | TGCGCCAGCAGCTGGGGAGGGGATTCCTACAATGAGCAGTTCTTC | TRBV5-1 | TRBD2 | 15 | TRBJ2-1
CASSEDSSSYNSPLHF | TGTGCCAGCAGCGAGGACAGCAGCTCCTATAATTCACCCCTCCACTTT | TRBV7-3 | - | 16 | TRBJ1-6
CASSYGGGNSNQPQHF | TGTGCCAGCAGTTATGGGGGGGGAAATAGCAATCAGCCCCAGCATTTT | TRBV6-6 | - | 16 | TRBJ1-5
CASSPVYPNTEAFF | TGTGCCAGCTCACCAGTATATCCGAACACTGAAGCTTTCTTT | TRBV18 | - | 14 | TRBJ1-1
CASSPLRQGDYGYTF | TGTGCCAGCTCACCCCTGAGGCAGGGGGACTATGGCTACACCTTC | TRBV18 | TRBD1 | 15 | TRBJ1-2
CASSLGGRGSPLHF | TGTGCCAGCAGTTTGGGGGGGAGAGGTTCACCCCTCCACTTT | TRBV28 | - | 14 | TRBJ1-6
CASSESDRAPQYF | TGTGCCAGCAGTGAGTCCGACAGGGCCCCCCAGTACTTC | TRBV6-4 | TRBD1 | 13 | TRBJ2-5
CASSQDLSLASRGYGYTF | TGCGCCAGCAGCCAAGATCTAAGCTTGGCGTCACGGGGGTATGGCTACACCTTC | TRBV4-1 | - | 18 | TRBJ1-2
CASSQAMSHGTLYYNEQFF | TGCGCCAGCAGCCAAGCAATGTCTCACGGGACTCTCTACTACAATGAGCAGTTCTTC | TRBV4-3 | - | 19 | TRBJ2-1
CASVIGVNTGELFF | TGTGCCAGCGTGATCGGGGTAAACACCGGGGAGCTGTTTTTT | TRBV7-9 | - | 14 | TRBJ2-2
CATSRDSSYEQYF | TGTGCCACCAGCAGAGACAGCTCCTACGAGCAGTACTTC | TRBV15 | - | 13 | TRBJ2-7
CASFPRGTGNTIYF | TGTGCCAGTTTTCCTAGGGGGACTGGAAACACCATATATTTT | TRBV19 | - | 14 | TRBJ1-3
CASSLTGANYGYTF | TGTGCCAGCAGCTTGACAGGAGCTAACTATGGCTACACCTTC | TRBV7-8 | - | 14 | TRBJ1-2
CASSGGQGNYEQYF | TGTGCCAGCAGTGGGGGACAGGGAAACTACGAGCAGTACTTC | TRBV6-1 | TRBD1 | 14 | TRBJ2-7
CASSPGTGGGETQYF | TGTGCCAGCAGCCCCGGGACAGGTGGAGGGGAGACCCAGTACTTC | TRBV9 | TRBD1 | 15 | TRBJ2-5
CASSYSGQGARSPLHF | TGTGCCAGCAGTTACTCGGGACAGGGGGCAAGGTCACCCCTCCACTTT | TRBV6-6 | TRBD1 | 16 | TRBJ1-6
CAISESPNQPQHF | TGTGCCATCAGTGAGTCCCCAAATCAGCCCCAGCATTTT | TRBV10-3 | - | 13 | TRBJ1-5
CASSPRQGENTEAFF | TGTGCCAGCTCACCACGTCAGGGTGAGAACACTGAAGCTTTCTTT | TRBV18 | - | 15 | TRBJ1-1
CSVRQGAGSTEAFF | TGCAGCGTGCGACAGGGGGCAGGAAGCACTGAAGCTTTCTTT | TRBV29-1 | TRBD1 | 14 | TRBJ1-1
CASSFTPSGEKLFF | TGTGCCAGCAGTTTCACGCCGAGCGGTGAAAAACTGTTTTTT | TRBV27 | - | 14 | TRBJ1-4
CASSLQTPGSTDTQYF | TGTGCCAGCAGCTTACAGACTCCGGGGTCCACAGATACGCAGTATTTT | TRBV7-2 | - | 16 | TRBJ2-3
CASSYGDRALMEQYF | TGTGCCAGCAGTTACGGGGACAGGGCCCTTATGGAGCAGTATTTT | TRBV25-1 | TRBD1 | 15 | TRBJ2-3
CASSLDGGNEQFF | TGTGCCAGCTCACTAGACGGGGGGAATGAGCAGTTCTTC | TRBV18 | TRBD2 | 13 | TRBJ2-1
CASSPGQGSGELFF | TGTGCCAGCTCACCGGGACAGGGGTCCGGGGAGCTGTTTTTT | TRBV18 | TRBD1 | 14 | TRBJ2-2
CASSLPGNEQFF | TGCGCCAGCAGCTTGCCGGGCAATGAGCAGTTCTTC | TRBV5-1 | - | 12 | TRBJ2-1
CASSARDSRPQYF | TGTGCCAGTAGTGCGCGGGACTCCCGTCCGCAGTATTTT | TRBV19 | - | 13 | TRBJ2-3
CASSVTGNTEAFF | TGTGCCAGCAGTGTTACAGGGAACACTGAAGCTTTCTTT | TRBV6-6 | - | 13 | TRBJ1-1